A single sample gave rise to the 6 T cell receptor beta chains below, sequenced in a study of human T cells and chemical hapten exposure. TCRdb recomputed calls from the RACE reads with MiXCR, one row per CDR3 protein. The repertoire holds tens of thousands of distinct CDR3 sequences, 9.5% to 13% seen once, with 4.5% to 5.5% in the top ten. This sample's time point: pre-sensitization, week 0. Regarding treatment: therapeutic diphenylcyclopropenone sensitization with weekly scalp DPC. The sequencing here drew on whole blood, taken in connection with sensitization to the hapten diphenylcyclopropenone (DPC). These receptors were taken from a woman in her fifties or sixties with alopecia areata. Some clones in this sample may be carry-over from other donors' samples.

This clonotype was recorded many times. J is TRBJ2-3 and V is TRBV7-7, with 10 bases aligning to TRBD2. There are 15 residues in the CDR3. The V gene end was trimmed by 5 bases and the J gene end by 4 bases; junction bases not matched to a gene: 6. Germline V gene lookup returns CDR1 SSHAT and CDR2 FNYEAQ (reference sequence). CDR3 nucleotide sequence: TGTGCCAGCAGCCAAGGGACTAGCGTTCCAGATACGCAGTATTTT. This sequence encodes CASSQGTSVPDTQYF.

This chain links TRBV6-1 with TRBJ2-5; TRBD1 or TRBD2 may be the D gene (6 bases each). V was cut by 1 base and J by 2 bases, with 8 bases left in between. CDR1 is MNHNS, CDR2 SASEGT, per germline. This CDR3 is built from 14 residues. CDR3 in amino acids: CASSEGGAQETQYF. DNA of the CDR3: TGTGCCAGCAGTGAAGGGGGGGCTCAAGAGACCCAGTACTTC.

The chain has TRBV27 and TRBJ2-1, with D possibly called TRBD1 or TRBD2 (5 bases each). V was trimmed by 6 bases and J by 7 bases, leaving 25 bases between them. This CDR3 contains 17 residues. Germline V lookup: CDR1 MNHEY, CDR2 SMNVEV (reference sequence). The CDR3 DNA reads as TGTGCCAGCAGAAAAGATCTACGTAGGGGAACGGGAAATGAGCAGTTCTTC. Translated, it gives CASRKDLRRGTGNEQFF.

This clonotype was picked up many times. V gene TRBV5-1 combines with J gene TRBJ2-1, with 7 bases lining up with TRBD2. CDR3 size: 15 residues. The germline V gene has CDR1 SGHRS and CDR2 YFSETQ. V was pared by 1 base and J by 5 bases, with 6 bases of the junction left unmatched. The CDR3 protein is CASSLNPAGNNEQFF. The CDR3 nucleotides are TGCGCCAGCAGCTTGAACCCAGCGGGAAACAATGAGCAGTTCTTC.

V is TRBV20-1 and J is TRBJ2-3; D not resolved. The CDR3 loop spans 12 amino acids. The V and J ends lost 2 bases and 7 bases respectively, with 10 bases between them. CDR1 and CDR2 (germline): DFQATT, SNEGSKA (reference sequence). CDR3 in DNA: TGCAGTGCTAGACCCCTAGAGTATACGCAGTATTTT. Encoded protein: CSARPLEYTQYF.

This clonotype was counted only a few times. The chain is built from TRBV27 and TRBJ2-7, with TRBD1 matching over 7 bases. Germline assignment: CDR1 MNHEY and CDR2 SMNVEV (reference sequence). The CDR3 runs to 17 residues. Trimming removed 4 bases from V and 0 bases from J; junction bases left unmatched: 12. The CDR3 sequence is CASSSHRGYLLSYEQYF. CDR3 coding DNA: TGTGCCAGCAGTTCGCACAGGGGATATCTTCTCTCCTACGAGCAGTACTTC.